This TCR beta chain was retrieved from a study of ipilimumab plus nivolumab after autologous stem cell transplantation. For the study at large: A median of about 8 nivolumab and 5 ipilimumab doses were given.

The CDR3 contains 13 residues. Losses at the gene ends were 2 bases for V and 6 bases for J; bases not matched to a gene: 4. The germline gives CDR1 SGDLS, CDR2 YYNGEE. Clones were sequenced by immunoSEQ multiplex PCR, and TCRdb holds only the in-frame ones, with some missing. Among roughly 12,000 clones listed, 73% were seen once. The chain combines TRBV9 with TRBJ1-2, with 7 bases identical to TRBD1. Here the sequenced sample was PBMCs, taken in a trial of ipilimumab plus nivolumab as post-transplant consolidation. This receptor was identified in a male donor with diffuse large B-cell lymphoma. CDR3 region: CASSVGQTDGYTF. The CDR3, as DNA: TGTGCCAGCAGCGTGGGACAGACCGATGGCTACACCTTC.